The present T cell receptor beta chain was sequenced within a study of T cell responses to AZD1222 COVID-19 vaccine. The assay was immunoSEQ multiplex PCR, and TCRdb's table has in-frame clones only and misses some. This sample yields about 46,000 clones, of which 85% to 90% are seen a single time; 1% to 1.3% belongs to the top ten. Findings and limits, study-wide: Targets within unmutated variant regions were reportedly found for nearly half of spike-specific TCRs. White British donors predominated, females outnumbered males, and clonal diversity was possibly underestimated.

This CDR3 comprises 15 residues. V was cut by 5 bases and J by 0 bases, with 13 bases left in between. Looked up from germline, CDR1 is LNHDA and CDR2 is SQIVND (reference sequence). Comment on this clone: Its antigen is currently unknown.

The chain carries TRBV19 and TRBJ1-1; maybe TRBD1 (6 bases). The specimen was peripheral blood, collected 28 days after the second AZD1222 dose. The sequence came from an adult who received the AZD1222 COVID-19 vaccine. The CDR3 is CASSRGRLVNTEAFF. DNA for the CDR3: TGTGCCAGTAGTCGGGGGCGGCTAGTGAACACTGAAGCTTTCTTT.